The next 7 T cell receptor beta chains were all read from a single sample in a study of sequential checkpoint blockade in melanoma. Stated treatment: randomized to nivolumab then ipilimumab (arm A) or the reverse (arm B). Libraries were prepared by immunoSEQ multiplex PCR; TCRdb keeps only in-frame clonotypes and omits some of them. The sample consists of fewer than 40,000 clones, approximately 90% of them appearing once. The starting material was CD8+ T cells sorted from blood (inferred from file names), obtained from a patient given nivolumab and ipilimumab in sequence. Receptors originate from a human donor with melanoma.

This CDR3 is CASSLGWGGSNEQYV. The DNA for the CDR3 is TGCGCCAGCAGCTTAGGGTGGGGAGGCAGTAACGAGCAGTACGTC. V is TRBV5-1 and J is TRBJ2-7; tentatively, D is TRBD2 (6 bases). The CDR3 is 15 amino acids. Germline CDR1 SGHRS, CDR2 YFSETQ. Trimming took off 2 bases at V and 5 bases at J, with 17 bases between the two ends.

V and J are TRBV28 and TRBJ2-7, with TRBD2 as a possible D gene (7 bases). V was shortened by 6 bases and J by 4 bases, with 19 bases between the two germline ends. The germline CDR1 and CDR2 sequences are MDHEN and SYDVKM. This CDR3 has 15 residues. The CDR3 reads CASSNPRGLNYEQYF. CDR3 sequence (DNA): TGTGCCAGCAGCAATCCCAGGGGACTAAATTACGAGCAGTACTTC.

The CDR3 region has the DNA TGTGCCAGCAGCATGTTAGGGGTGAACACTGAAGCTTTCTTT. This encodes CASSMLGVNTEAFF. The V call is TRBV7-9, the J call TRBJ1-1; possibly TRBD1 for D (5 bases). This CDR3 contains 14 residues. The germline gives CDR1 SEHNR, CDR2 FQNEAQ (reference sequence). Trimming stripped 5 bases from V and 0 bases from J, with 10 bases between.

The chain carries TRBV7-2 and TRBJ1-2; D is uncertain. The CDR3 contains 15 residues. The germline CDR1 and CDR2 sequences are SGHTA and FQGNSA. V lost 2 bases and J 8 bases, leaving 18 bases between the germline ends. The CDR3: CASSLMTSGLGGYTF. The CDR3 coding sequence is TGTGCCAGCAGCTTAATGACCTCCGGCTTGGGCGGCTACACCTTC.

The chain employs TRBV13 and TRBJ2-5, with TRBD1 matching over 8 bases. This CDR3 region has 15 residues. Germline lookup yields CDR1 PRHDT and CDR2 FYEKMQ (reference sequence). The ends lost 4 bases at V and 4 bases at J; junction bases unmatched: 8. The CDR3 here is CASSYRGLSRETQYF. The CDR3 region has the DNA TGTGCCAGCAGCTACAGGGGGTTATCACGAGAGACCCAGTACTTC.

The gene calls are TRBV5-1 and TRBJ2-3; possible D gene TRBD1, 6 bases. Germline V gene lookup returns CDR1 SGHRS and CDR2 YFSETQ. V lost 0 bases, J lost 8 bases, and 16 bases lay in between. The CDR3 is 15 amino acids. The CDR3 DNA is TGCGCCAGCAGCTTGGAGGGGGACCCGTGGAGTACGCAGTATTTT. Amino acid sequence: CASSLEGDPWSTQYF.

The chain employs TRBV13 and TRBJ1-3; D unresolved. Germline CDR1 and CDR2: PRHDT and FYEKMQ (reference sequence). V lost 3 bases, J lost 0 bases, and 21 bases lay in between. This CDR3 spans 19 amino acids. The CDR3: CASSFGSPTGLISGNTIYF. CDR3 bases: TGTGCCAGCAGCTTTGGGTCACCCACGGGGTTGATCTCTGGAAACACCATATATTTT.